Sequencing of this T cell receptor beta chain was carried out in a study of blood T cell repertoires in COVID-19 (dated by TCRdb to 2018 to 2021). Looking at the study overall: Collaborator samples came from the United States, Italy and Spain and covered acute and convalescent phases of COVID-19. A de-identified subject ID, COVID-19 status, age in years and sex were almost always included in the sample metadata. HLA class I and class II types, where available, came from metadata supplied by the sample provider rather than from assay-based typing. Deeply sampled blood TCRbeta repertoires from subjects exposed to, actively infected with, or recovered from COVID-19 were included in the dataset. The prospective study material was composed of cDNA or gDNA derived from T cells, B-cell-depleted T cells, or PBMCs. The repertoires were released in a freely available public database meant as a resource for research on the immune response to SARS-CoV-2. The samples were drawn from the first 160 participants of the ongoing ImmuneRACE study and from 1,254 subjects provided by 6 global collaborators.

TCRbeta CDR3 regions were amplified from genomic DNA by means of the immunoSEQ Assay, a bias-controlled multiplex PCR. The authors processed their data as follows. The number of nucleated cells in each sample was estimated by amplification of reference gene primers within the assay. Sequence reads were collapsed and filtered to measure the absolute abundance of every unique TCRbeta CDR3 rearrangement. Productive Simpson clonality was computed per sample as the square root of Simpson's diversity index over productive rearrangements. The clones in this table, taken by TCRdb from immuneACCESS, are in-frame only. Not every clone is retained; where verified, under half of the shortfall comes from an unresolved V gene, and the cause of the rest is unknown. V and J calls and clone size follow that table, whereas D and trimming were derived from the DNA. This sample has 120,000 to 150,000 clones in its table, and roughly 89% of those were observed once. In total, the top ten clones hold 8.6% of the sample.

V and J are truncated by 8 bases and 2 bases respectively, leaving an intervening sequence of 12 bases. From the cysteine through the phenylalanine, the CDR3 covers 13 amino acids. Left in the record is the CDR3 DNA by itself, 39 bases read in frame from the first base. The germline V gene specifies MDHEN as CDR1 and SYDVKM as CDR2. Findings and caveats that apply to the study as a whole: Clinical and demographic metadata were provided uncurated, with the amount varying by source and participant.

Regarding this clone: What antigen it recognizes has not been identified. Base-call qualities are not available, and no considerably larger clone is one nucleotide away.

Each collaborating institution followed its own protocols to collect whole blood in K2EDTA tubes. Collaborator samples were shipped for TCRbeta analysis as frozen whole blood, isolated PBMCs, or DNA extracted from either sample type. This clonotype originated in a woman aged 45 to 65 with active or convalescent COVID-19. The chain joins TRBV28 to TRBJ1-2; TRBD1 is perhaps the D gene, given 5 matching bases. The sample was peripheral blood. The CDR3 reads as follows: CASAEGLNYGYTF. The nucleotide sequence is TGTGCCAGCGCCGAGGGACTGAACTATGGCTACACCTTC.